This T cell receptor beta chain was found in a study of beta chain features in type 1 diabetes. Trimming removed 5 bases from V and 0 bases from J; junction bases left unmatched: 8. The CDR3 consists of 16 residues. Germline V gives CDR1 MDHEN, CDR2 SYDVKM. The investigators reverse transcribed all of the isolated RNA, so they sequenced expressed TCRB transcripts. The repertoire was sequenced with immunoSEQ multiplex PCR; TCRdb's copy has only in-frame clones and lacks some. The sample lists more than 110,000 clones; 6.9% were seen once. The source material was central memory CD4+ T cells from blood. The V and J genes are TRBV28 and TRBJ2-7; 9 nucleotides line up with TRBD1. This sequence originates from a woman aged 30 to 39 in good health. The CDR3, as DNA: TGTGCCAGCAGTCCCCGGGGACAGGGCCCCTCCTACGAGCAGTACTTC. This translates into CASSPRGQGPSYEQYF. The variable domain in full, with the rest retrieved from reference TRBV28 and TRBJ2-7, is DVKVTQSSRYLVKRTGEKVFLECVQDMDHENMFWYRQDPGLGLRLIYFSYDVKMKEKGDIPEGYSVSREKKERFSLILESASTNQTSMYLCASSPRGQGPSYEQYFGPGTRLTVT.